Listed below are T cell receptor beta chains from one sample, sequenced in a study of neurological immune-mediated disorders. TCRdb itself ran the 5' RACE reads through MiXCR, one entry per CDR3 protein. The sample includes over 55,000 distinct CDR3 sequences, roughly 10% seen only once; the top ten take 9.5% to 10%. Sequencing used PBMCs. The receptor source for this set is a man aged 25 to 45 in good health. Each CDR3 is given with its conserved first and last residue. Fields, in order: clone size, D gene, J gene, V gene, CDR3 DNA, CDR3 protein. The D gene is left open where the match is weak. Clone size is stated in some rows and not others, as once, few, many or a class when expanded.

size: NA; D: NA; J: TRBJ1-3; V: TRBV14; DNA: TGTGCCAGCAGCCAAGTAACCGGAAACACCATATATTTT; CDR3: CASSQVTGNTIYF
size: many; D: TRBD2; J: TRBJ2-1; V: TRBV7-3; DNA: TGTGCCAGCAGCTCACCGGGACTAGCGGATAACTACAATGAGCAGTTCTTC; CDR3: CASSSPGLADNYNEQFF
size: many; D: TRBD1; J: TRBJ2-7; V: TRBV5-1; DNA: TGCGCCAGCAGCGGAGGACAGGTAGGGCACGAGCAGTACTTC; CDR3: CASSGGQVGHEQYF
size: many; D: TRBD2; J: TRBJ2-2; V: TRBV5-1; DNA: TGCGCCAGCAGCTTGGCGGCGGGAGGCGGTACCGGGGAGCTGTTTTTT; CDR3: CASSLAAGGGTGELFF
size: many; D: NA; J: TRBJ1-1; V: TRBV5-1; DNA: TGCGCCAGCAGCTTGGCGGGGGGATACACTGAAGCTTTCTTT; CDR3: CASSLAGGYTEAFF
size: many; D: NA; J: TRBJ2-3; V: TRBV9; DNA: TGTGCCAGCAGCCCTGACTTGCGGGCCCCAGATACGCAGTATTTT; CDR3: CASSPDLRAPDTQYF
size: many; D: NA; J: TRBJ2-3; V: TRBV7-8; DNA: TGTGCCAGCAGCTCATGGACTTCTCGGGGCACAGATACGCAGTATTTT; CDR3: CASSSWTSRGTDTQYF
size: many; D: TRBD1; J: TRBJ2-7; V: TRBV29-1; DNA: TGCAGCCTCCGGGACAGGGGGCGGGAGCAGTACTTC; CDR3: CSLRDRGREQYF
size: many; D: NA; J: TRBJ2-7; V: TRBV20-1; DNA: TGCAGTGCTAATCCGGGAACCCCCTACGAGCAGTACTTC; CDR3: CSANPGTPYEQYF
size: many; D: NA; J: TRBJ1-2; V: TRBV5-6; DNA: TGTGCCAGCAGTTCAGAGGGGGGTCCGACGAACTATGGCTACACCTTC; CDR3: CASSSEGGPTNYGYTF
size: many; D: NA; J: TRBJ2-1; V: TRBV7-2; DNA: TGTGCCAGCAGCTTAGTGGCCGTTGGTGGCAATGAGCAGTTCTTC; CDR3: CASSLVAVGGNEQFF
size: many; D: NA; J: TRBJ2-3; V: TRBV5-1; DNA: TGCGCCAGCAGCTTTGCCACAGATACGCAGTATTTT; CDR3: CASSFATDTQYF
size: many; D: NA; J: TRBJ1-3; V: TRBV14; DNA: TGTGCCAGCAGCCAATTATACTCTGGAAACACCATATATTTT; CDR3: CASSQLYSGNTIYF
size: many; D: NA; J: TRBJ1-2; V: TRBV20-1; DNA: TGCAGTGTAGCGGATCCGACAGGCTCTAACTATGGCTACACCTTC; CDR3: CSVADPTGSNYGYTF
size: many; D: NA; J: TRBJ1-5; V: TRBV28; DNA: TGTGCCAGCAGTCGCGGGAATCAGCCCCAGCATTTT; CDR3: CASSRGNQPQHF
size: NA; D: NA; J: TRBJ2-1; V: TRBV28; DNA: TGTGCCAGCAGTTTATACCAGGGTGAGCCCTACAATGAGCAGTTCTTC; CDR3: CASSLYQGEPYNEQFF
size: many; D: NA; J: TRBJ2-4; V: TRBV28; DNA: TGTGCCAGCAGTTTAGTGGGGAAGGGAGCCAAAAACATTCAGTACTTC; CDR3: CASSLVGKGAKNIQYF
size: many; D: NA; J: TRBJ2-2; V: TRBV15; DNA: TGTGCCACCAGCAGAGATTCAGCTAGCTTCCCCGGGGAGCTGTTTTTT; CDR3: CATSRDSASFPGELFF
size: few; D: TRBD2; J: TRBJ2-1; V: TRBV7-6; DNA: TGTGCCAGCAGCCAGACTAGCGGGGGCCCCATATACAATGAGCAGTTCTTC; CDR3: CASSQTSGGPIYNEQFF
size: many; D: TRBD2; J: TRBJ2-5; V: TRBV29-1; DNA: TGCAGCGTTGCCGGGACTAGCGGGAGTGCGGAGACCCAGTACTTC; CDR3: CSVAGTSGSAETQYF
size: many; D: NA; J: TRBJ2-5; V: TRBV20-1; DNA: TGCAGTGCTAGAGCTCAAGAACCACAAGGGACCCAGTACTTC; CDR3: CSARAQEPQGTQYF
size: many; D: TRBD1; J: TRBJ1-4; V: TRBV7-2; DNA: TGTGCCAGCAGCCCCGGGACAGACTTTGCAACTAATGAAAAACTGTTTTTT; CDR3: CASSPGTDFATNEKLFF
size: many; D: NA; J: TRBJ2-1; V: TRBV20-1; DNA: TGCAGTGCTCCTAGGACTGGGGAAATGAAGCAGTTCTTC; CDR3: CSAPRTGEMKQFF
size: many; D: TRBD1; J: TRBJ1-6; V: TRBV5-1; DNA: TGCGCCAGCAGCGCCGGACAGGGTGGCTATAATTCACCCCTCCACTTT; CDR3: CASSAGQGGYNSPLHF
size: many; D: NA; J: TRBJ2-5; V: TRBV7-2; DNA: TGTGCCAGCAGCTTAGATATGGGGTCAGGGGAGACCCAGTACTTC; CDR3: CASSLDMGSGETQYF
size: few; D: NA; J: TRBJ2-3; V: TRBV25-1; DNA: TGTGCCAGCAGGACCGAAGACGGATCTAGCACAGATACGCAGTATTTT; CDR3: CASRTEDGSSTDTQYF
size: many; D: NA; J: TRBJ2-5; V: TRBV3-1; DNA: TGTGCCAGCAGCCAACTAGTGTCAGAGACCCAGTACTTC; CDR3: CASSQLVSETQYF
size: many; D: NA; J: TRBJ1-2; V: TRBV6-6; DNA: TGTGCCAGCAGTTACAGGGAGACTTATGGCTACACCTTC; CDR3: CASSYRETYGYTF
size: many; D: NA; J: TRBJ2-2; V: TRBV6-5; DNA: TGTGCCAGCAGTTACCGACCGGGTACCGGGGAGCTGTTTTTT; CDR3: CASSYRPGTGELFF
size: NA; D: NA; J: TRBJ2-7; V: TRBV30; DNA: TGTGCCTGGAGTCAAGCGACCTACGAGCAGTACTTC; CDR3: CAWSQATYEQYF
size: many; D: NA; J: TRBJ2-1; V: TRBV7-3; DNA: TGTGCCAGCAGCTTAACCTACGACAGGGAGCAGTTCTTC; CDR3: CASSLTYDREQFF
size: many; D: TRBD2; J: TRBJ2-7; V: TRBV29-1; DNA: TGCAGCGTTAACCCCCTGCAAGCGGGAATTCGTTACGAGCAGTACTTC; CDR3: CSVNPLQAGIRYEQYF
size: many; D: NA; J: TRBJ2-7; V: TRBV5-1; DNA: TGCGCCAGCCGATCCGGCTCGGGCAGTACCTACGAGCAGTACTTC; CDR3: CASRSGSGSTYEQYF
size: many; D: NA; J: TRBJ2-3; V: TRBV5-1; DNA: TGCGCCAGCAGCGCCTCAGACACAGATACGCAGTATTTT; CDR3: CASSASDTDTQYF
size: many; D: TRBD2; J: TRBJ2-7; V: TRBV28; DNA: TGTGCCAGCAGTTTAGGGCTAGCGGGAGACACCTACGAGCAGTACTTC; CDR3: CASSLGLAGDTYEQYF
size: few; D: NA; J: TRBJ1-1; V: TRBV29-1; DNA: TGCAGCGCCAGAGACCGGAACACTGAAGCTTTCTTT; CDR3: CSARDRNTEAFF
size: many; D: TRBD2; J: TRBJ2-7; V: TRBV5-1; DNA: TGCGCCAGCAGCCCCGGGACTAGCGGGATCAGCTCCTACGAGCAGTACTTC; CDR3: CASSPGTSGISSYEQYF
size: many; D: TRBD1; J: TRBJ2-7; V: TRBV4-1; DNA: TGCGCCACAGGGAGGACAGGGGCGCGCTACGAGCAGTACTTC; CDR3: CATGRTGARYEQYF
size: many; D: NA; J: TRBJ2-5; V: TRBV9; DNA: TGTGCCAGCAGCGTAGGTGGCAGGGCTCAAGAGACCCAGTACTTC; CDR3: CASSVGGRAQETQYF
size: many; D: TRBD2; J: TRBJ2-1; V: TRBV28; DNA: TGTGCCAGCACCTCGGGGAGCGGGAGCCTCTACAATGAGCAGTTCTTC; CDR3: CASTSGSGSLYNEQFF
size: many; D: TRBD1; J: TRBJ2-1; V: TRBV5-6; DNA: TGTGCCAGCAGCTTAGTGGACAGGGGGAGCAATGAGCAGTTCTTC; CDR3: CASSLVDRGSNEQFF
size: many; D: TRBD2; J: TRBJ2-7; V: TRBV4-1; DNA: TGCGCCAGCAGCCAAGCGACTAGCGGTTTCTACGAGCAGTACTTC; CDR3: CASSQATSGFYEQYF
size: many; D: TRBD2; J: TRBJ2-5; V: TRBV28; DNA: TGTGCCAGCAATATAGCGGGAAAGGCGGAGACCCAGTACTTC; CDR3: CASNIAGKAETQYF
size: many; D: NA; J: TRBJ2-5; V: TRBV5-6; DNA: TGTGCCAGCAGCCCCCGGCAACGCAAAGAGACCCAGTACTTC; CDR3: CASSPRQRKETQYF
size: many; D: NA; J: TRBJ2-1; V: TRBV7-2; DNA: TGTGCCAGCAGCTTAACGACTATCAATATTCAGTTCTTC; CDR3: CASSLTTINIQFF
size: many; D: TRBD2; J: TRBJ2-1; V: TRBV5-1; DNA: TGCGCCAGCAGCTCCACAGGGGGTCGGACTAGCGGGAGGGCCGCCGGCAATGAGCAGTTCTTC; CDR3: CASSSTGGRTSGRAAGNEQFF